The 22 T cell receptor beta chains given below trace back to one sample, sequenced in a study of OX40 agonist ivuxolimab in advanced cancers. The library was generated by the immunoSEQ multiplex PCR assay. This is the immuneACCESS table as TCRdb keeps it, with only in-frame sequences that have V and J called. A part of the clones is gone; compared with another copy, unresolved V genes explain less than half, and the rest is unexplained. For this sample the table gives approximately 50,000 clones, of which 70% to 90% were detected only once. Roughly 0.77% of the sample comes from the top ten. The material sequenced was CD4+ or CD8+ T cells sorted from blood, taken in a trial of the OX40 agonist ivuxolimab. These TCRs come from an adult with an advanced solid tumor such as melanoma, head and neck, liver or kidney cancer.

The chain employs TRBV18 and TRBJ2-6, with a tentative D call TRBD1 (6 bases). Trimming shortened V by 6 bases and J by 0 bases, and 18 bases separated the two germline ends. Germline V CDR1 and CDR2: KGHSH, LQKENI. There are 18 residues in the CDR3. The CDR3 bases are TGTGCCAGCTCTCAACAAACAGGGACCAACTCTGGGGCCAACGTCCTGACTTTC. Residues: CASSQQTGTNSGANVLTF.

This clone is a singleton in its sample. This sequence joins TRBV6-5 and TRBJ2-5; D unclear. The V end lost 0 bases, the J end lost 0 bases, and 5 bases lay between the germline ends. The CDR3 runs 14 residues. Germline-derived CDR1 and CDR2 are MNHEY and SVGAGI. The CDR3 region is CASSYSADQETQYF. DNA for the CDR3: TGTGCCAGCAGTTACTCGGCAGACCAAGAGACCCAGTACTTC.

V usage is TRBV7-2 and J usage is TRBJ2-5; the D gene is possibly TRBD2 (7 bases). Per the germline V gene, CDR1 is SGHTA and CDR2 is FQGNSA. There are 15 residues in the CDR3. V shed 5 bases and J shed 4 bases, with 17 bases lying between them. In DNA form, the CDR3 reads TGTGCCAGCAGCGTAGTAGGGGGGGCGGGAGAGACCCAGTACTTC. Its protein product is CASSVVGGAGETQYF.

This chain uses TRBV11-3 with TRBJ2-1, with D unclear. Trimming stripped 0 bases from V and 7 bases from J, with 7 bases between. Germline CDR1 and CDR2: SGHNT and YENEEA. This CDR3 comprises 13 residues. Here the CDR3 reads CASSLEIWNEQFF. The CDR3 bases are TGTGCCAGCAGCTTAGAGATTTGGAATGAGCAGTTCTTC.

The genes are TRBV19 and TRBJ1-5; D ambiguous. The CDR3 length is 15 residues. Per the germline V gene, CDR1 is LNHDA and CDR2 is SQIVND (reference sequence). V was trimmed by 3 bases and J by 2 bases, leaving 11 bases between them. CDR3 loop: CASSINLRGNQPQHF. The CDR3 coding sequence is TGTGCCAGTAGTATTAATTTAAGGGGCAATCAGCCCCAGCATTTT.

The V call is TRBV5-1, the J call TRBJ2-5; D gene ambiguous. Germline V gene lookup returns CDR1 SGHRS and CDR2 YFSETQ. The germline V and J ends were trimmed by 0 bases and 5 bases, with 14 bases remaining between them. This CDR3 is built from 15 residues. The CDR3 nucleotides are TGCGCCAGCAGCTTGGCCCGAGGCCTGGGTGAGACCCAGTACTTC. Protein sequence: CASSLARGLGETQYF.

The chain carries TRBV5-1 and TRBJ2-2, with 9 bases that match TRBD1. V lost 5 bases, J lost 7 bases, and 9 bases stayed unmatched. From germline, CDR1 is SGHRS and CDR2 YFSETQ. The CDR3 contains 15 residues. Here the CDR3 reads CASRPGQGVHGELFF. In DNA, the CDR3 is TGCGCCAGCAGACCGGGACAGGGAGTCCACGGGGAGCTGTTTTTT.

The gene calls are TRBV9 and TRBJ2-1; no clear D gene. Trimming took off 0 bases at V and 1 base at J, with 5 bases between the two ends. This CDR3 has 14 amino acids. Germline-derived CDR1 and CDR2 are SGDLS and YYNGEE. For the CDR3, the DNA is TGTGCCAGCAGCGTAGGACTGTCCTACAATGAGCAGTTCTTC. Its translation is CASSVGLSYNEQFF.

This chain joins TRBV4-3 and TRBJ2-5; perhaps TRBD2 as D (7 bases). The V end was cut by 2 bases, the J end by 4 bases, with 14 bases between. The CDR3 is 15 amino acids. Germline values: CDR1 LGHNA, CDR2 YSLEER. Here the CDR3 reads CASSQQDGGRETQYF. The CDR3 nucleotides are TGCGCCAGCAGCCAACAAGACGGGGGGCGAGAGACCCAGTACTTC.

The CDR3 here is CASSLRTGNTGELFF. The CDR3 DNA is TGTGCCAGTAGTCTACGGACAGGTAACACCGGGGAGCTGTTTTTT. This chain connects TRBV19 to TRBJ2-2, with 7 bases lining up with TRBD1. CDR3 length: 15 residues. Germline V gene data show CDR1 as LNHDA and CDR2 as SQIVND (reference sequence). Trimming at V came to 5 bases and at J to 2 bases, leaving 5 bases not matched to a gene.

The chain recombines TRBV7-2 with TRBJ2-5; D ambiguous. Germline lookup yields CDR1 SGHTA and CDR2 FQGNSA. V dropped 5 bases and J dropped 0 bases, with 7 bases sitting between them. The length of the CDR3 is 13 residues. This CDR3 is CASSPGYQETQYF. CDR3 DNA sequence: TGTGCCAGCAGCCCAGGTTACCAAGAGACCCAGTACTTC.

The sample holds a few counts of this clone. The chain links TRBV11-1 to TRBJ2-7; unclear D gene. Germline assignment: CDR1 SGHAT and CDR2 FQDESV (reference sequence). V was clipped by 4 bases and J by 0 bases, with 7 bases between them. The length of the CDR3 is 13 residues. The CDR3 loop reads CASSSDFSYEQYF. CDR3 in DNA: TGTGCCAGCAGCTCTGACTTCTCCTACGAGCAGTACTTC. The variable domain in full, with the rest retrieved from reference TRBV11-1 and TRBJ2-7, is EAEVAQSPRYKITEKSQAVAFWCDPISGHATLYWYRQILGQGPELLVQFQDESVVDDSQLPKDRFSAERLKGVDSTLKIQPAELGDSAMYLCASSSDFSYEQYFGPGTRLTVT.

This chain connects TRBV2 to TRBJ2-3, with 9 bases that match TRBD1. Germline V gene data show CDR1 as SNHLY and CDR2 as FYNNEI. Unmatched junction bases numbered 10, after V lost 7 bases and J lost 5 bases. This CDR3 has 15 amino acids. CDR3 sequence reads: CASTSGTGLRDTQYF. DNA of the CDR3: TGTGCCAGCACTTCCGGGACAGGGTTGAGAGATACGCAGTATTTT.

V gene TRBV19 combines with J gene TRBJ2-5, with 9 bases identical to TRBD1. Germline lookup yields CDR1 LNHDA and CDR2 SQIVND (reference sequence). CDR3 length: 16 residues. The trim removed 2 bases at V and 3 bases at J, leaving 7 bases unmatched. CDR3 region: CASSIRRQGGEETQYF. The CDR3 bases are TGTGCCAGTAGTATACGGAGACAGGGGGGTGAAGAGACCCAGTACTTC.

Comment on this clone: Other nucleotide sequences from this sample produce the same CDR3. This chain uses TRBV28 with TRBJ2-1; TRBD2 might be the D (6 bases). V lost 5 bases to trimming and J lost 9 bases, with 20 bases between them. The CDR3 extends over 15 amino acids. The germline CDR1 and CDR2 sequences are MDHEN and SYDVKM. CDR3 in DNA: TGTGCCAGCAGTGGCGGTGGGGCGGGGAATGGTGAGCAGTTCTTC. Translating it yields CASSGGGAGNGEQFF. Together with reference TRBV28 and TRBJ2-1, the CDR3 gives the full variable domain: DVKVTQSSRYLVKRTGEKVFLECVQDMDHENMFWYRQDPGLGLRLIYFSYDVKMKEKGDIPEGYSVSREKKERFSLILESASTNQTSMYLCASSGGGAGNGEQFFGPGTRLTVL.

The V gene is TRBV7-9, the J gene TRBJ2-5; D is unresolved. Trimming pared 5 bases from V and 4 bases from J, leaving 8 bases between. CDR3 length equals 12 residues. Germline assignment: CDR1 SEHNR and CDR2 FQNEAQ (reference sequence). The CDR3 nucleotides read TGTGCCAGCAGCCCTCCGGGAGAGACCCAGTACTTC. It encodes CASSPPGETQYF.

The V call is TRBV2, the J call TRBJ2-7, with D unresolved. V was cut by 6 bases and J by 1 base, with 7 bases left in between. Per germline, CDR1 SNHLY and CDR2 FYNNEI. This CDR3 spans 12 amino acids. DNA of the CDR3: TGTGCCAGCAGATTCGGGTCCTACGAGCAGTACTTC. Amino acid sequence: CASRFGSYEQYF.

The chain's CDR3 is CASSDRYFPDTQYF. Written as DNA, the CDR3 is TGTGCCAGCAGTGACAGGTACTTCCCAGATACGCAGTATTTT. The chain links TRBV25-1 to TRBJ2-3; D is unclear. CDR1 MGHDK and CDR2 SYGVNS come from the germline V gene. The V end was cut by 3 bases, the J end by 4 bases, with 11 bases between. The CDR3 runs to 14 residues.

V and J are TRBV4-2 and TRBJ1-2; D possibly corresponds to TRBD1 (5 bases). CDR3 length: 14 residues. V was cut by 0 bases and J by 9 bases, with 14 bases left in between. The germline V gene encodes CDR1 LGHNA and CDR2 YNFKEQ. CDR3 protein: CASSQDTERDRYTF. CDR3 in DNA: TGTGCCAGCAGCCAAGACACCGAACGGGACCGCTACACCTTC.

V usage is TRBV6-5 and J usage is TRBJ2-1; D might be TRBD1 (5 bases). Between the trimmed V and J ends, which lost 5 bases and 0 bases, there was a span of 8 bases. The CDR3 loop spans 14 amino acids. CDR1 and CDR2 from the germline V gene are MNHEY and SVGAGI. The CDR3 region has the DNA TGTGCCAGCAGTCAGGGAAACTCCTACAATGAGCAGTTCTTC. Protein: CASSQGNSYNEQFF.

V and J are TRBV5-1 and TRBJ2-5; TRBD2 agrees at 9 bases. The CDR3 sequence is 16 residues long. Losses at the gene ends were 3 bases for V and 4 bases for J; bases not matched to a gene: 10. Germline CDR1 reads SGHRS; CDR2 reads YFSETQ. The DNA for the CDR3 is TGCGCCAGCAGCTCCACAGCGGGAGGATCGCGAGAGACCCAGTACTTC. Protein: CASSSTAGGSRETQYF.

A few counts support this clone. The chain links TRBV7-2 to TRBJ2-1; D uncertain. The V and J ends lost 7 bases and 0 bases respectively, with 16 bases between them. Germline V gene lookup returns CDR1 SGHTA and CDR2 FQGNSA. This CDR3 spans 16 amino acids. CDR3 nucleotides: TGTGCCAGCATTCTCGAGAGGAGTAGCTCCTACAATGAGCAGTTCTTC. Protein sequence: CASILERSSSYNEQFF.